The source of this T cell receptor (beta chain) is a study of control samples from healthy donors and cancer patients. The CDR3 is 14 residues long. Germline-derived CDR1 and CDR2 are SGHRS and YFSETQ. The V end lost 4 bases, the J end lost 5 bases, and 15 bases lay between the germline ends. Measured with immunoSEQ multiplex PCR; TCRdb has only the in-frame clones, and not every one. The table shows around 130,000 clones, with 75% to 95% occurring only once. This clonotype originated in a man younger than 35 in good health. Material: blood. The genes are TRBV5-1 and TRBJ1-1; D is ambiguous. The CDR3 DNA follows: TGCGCCAGCAGCCCAGGAGCAGGTGGGACTGAAGCTTTCTTT. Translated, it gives CASSPGAGGTEAFF. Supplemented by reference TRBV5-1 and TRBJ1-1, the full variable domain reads KAGVTQTPRYLIKTRGQQVTLSCSPISGHRSVSWYQQTPGQGLQFLFEYFSETQRNKGNFPGRFSGRQFSNSRSEMNVSTLELGDSALYLCASSPGAGGTEAFFGQGTRLTVV.